The clone carrying this T cell receptor beta chain was seen ten or more times. Its antigen is currently unknown. This CDR3 comprises 13 residues. Germline V CDR1 and CDR2: DFQATT, SNEGSKA (reference sequence). V lost 6 bases and J 0 bases, leaving 10 bases between the germline ends. A sample-barcoded 5' primer and a J-beta primer mix were used in a second PCR of roughly 6 to 11 cycles. Tagging of each cDNA molecule was performed by a template-switch adaptor with 12 random nucleotides. TCRdb independently ran MiXCR on the 5' RACE reads; one entry per CDR3 protein. The sample consists of under 1,000,000 distinct CDR3 sequences, approximately 35% of them appearing once. The sample originates from a study of blood T cells in healthy people across ages. Total RNA amounts of at least 6 micrograms were extracted per sample. The study's findings and limits: Considered underestimates were the diversity estimates obtained from one million T cells. Donor CMV status, an unknown factor, possibly confounded changes in expanded clonotypes.

This TCR came from a man aged 18 to 30 in good health. Sequencing was performed on blood. The V and J genes are TRBV20-1 and TRBJ2-3; D might be TRBD2 (5 bases). The CDR3 region has the DNA TGCAGTGCCGCCCGGACTAGCACAGATACGCAGTATTTT. Protein product: CSAARTSTDTQYF.